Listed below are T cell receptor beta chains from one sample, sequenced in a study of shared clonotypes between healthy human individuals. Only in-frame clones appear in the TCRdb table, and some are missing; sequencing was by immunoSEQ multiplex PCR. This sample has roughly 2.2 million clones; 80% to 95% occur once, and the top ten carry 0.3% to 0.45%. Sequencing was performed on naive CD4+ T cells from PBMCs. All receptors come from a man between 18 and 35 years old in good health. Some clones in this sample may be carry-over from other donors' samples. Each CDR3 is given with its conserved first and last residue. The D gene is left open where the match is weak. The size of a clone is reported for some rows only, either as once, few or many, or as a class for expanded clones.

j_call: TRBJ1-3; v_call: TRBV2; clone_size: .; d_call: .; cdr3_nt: TGTGCCAGCAGTGAAGCGGGGAGGCGCTCTGGAAACACCATATATTTT; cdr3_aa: CASSEAGRRSGNTIYF
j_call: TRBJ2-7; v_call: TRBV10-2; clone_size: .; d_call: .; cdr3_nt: TGCGCCAGCAGTGCCGGGGCCTACTACGAGCAGTACTTC; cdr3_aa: CASSAGAYYEQYF
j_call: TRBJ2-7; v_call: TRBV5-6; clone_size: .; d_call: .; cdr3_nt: TGTGCCAGCAGCTTGTTGGGGCCAGGGGCTATATTCGAGCAGTACTTC; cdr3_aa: CASSLLGPGAIFEQYF
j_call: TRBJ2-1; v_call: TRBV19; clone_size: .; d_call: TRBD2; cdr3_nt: TGTGCCAGTATCGGGGGGGCCGGTAGGAATGAGCAGTTCTTC; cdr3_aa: CASIGGAGRNEQFF
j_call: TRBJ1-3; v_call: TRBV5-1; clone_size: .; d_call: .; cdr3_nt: TGCGCCAGCAGCTTGCCAGGGCTCGGAAACACCATATATTTT; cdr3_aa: CASSLPGLGNTIYF
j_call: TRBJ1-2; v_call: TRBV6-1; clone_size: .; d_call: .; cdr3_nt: TGTGCCAGCAGTGAATCGGGACGCCTGTATGGCTACACCTTC; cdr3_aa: CASSESGRLYGYTF
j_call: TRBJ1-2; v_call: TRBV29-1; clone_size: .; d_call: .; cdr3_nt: TGCAGCGGGACCTCAGGGGCACAGGGCTACACCTTC; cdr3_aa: CSGTSGAQGYTF
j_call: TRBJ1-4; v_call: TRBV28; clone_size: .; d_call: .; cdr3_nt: TGTGCCAGCACAAAGAGGCAGACCCATAATGAAAAACTGTTTTTT; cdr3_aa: CASTKRQTHNEKLFF
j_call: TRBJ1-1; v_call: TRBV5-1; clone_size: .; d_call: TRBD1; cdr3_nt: TGCGCCAGCAGCTACGACAGGGGTCGGATGAACACTGAAGCTTTCTTT; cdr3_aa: CASSYDRGRMNTEAFF
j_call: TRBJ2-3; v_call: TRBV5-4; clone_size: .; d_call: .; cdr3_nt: TGTGCCAGCAGCCCTGAGGCCGTCAGGGCAGATACGCAGTATTTT; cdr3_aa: CASSPEAVRADTQYF
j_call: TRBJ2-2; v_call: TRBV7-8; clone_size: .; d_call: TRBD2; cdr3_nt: TGTGCCAGCGGGGGGTGGAACATAGCGGGAGATACCGGGGAGCTGTTTTTT; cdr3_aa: CASGGWNIAGDTGELFF
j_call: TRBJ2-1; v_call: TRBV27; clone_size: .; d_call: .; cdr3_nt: TGTGCCAGCAGTCCGGACGGGAGCTCCTACAATGAGCAGTTCTTC; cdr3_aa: CASSPDGSSYNEQFF
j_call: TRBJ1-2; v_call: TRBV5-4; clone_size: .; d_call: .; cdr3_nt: TGTGCCAGCAGCTTGAACCCAATCTATTATGGCTACACCTTC; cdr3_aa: CASSLNPIYYGYTF
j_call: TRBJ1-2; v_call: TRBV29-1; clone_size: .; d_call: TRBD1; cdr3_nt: TGCAGCGCCATGGGACAGGGGGCCTCGCGGGGCTACACCTTC; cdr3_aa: CSAMGQGASRGYTF
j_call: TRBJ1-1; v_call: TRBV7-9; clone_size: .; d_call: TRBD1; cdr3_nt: TGTGCCAGTGGGGGACAGGTAAACACTGAAGCTTTCTTT; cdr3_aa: CASGGQVNTEAFF
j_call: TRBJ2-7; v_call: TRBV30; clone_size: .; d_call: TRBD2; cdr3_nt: TGTGCCTGGAGTGTGACTAGCGGTCCCTACGAGCAGTACTTC; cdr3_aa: CAWSVTSGPYEQYF
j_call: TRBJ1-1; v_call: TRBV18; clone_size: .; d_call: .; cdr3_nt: TGTGCCAGCTCATCTGGACACGGAGACACTGAAGCTTTCTTT; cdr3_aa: CASSSGHGDTEAFF
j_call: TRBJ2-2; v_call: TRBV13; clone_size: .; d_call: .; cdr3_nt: TGTGCCAGCGGAAGACTCGGAACTAGCCCTGCCGGGGAGCTGTTTTTT; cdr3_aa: CASGRLGTSPAGELFF
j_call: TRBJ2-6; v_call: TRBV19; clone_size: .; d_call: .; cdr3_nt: TGTGCCAGTAGGGGGGAATCCTCTGGGGCCAACGTCCTGACTTTC; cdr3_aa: CASRGESSGANVLTF
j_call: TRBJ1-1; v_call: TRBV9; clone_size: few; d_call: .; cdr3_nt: TGTGCCAGCAGCGTCCGGTCCGAAACCAACACTGAAGCTTTCTTT; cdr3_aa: CASSVRSETNTEAFF